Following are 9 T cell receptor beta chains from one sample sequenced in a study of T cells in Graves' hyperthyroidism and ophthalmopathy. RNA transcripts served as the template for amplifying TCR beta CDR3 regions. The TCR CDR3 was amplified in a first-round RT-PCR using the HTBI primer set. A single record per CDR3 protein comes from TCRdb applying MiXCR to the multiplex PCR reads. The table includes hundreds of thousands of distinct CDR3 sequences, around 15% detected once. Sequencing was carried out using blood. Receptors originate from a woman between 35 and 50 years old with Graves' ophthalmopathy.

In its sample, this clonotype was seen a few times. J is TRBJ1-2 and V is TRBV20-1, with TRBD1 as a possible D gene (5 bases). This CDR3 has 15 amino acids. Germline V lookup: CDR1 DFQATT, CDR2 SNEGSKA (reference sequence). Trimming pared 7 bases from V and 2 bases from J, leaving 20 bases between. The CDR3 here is CSVGGWQGENYGYTF. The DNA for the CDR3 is TGCAGTGTCGGGGGATGGCAGGGAGAAAACTATGGCTACACCTTC.

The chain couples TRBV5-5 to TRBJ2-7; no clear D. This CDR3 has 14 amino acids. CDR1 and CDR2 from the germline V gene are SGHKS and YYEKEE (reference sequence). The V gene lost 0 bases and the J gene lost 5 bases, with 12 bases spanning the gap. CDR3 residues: CASSLVGGLDEQYF. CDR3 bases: TGTGCCAGCAGCTTGGTCGGTGGGTTGGACGAGCAGTACTTC.

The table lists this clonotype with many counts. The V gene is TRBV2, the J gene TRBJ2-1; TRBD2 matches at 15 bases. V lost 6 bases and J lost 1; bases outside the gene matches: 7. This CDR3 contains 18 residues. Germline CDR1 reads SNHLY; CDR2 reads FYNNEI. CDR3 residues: CASRGLAGGQMSYNEQFF. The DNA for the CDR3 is TGTGCCAGCAGAGGACTAGCGGGGGGGCAAATGTCCTACAATGAGCAGTTCTTC.

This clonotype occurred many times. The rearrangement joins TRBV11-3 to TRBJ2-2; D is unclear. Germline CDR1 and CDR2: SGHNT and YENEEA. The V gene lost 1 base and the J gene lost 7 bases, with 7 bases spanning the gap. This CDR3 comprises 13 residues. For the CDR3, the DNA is TGTGCCAGCAGCTTAGTCTGGGGCGGGGAGCTGTTTTTT. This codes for CASSLVWGGELFF.

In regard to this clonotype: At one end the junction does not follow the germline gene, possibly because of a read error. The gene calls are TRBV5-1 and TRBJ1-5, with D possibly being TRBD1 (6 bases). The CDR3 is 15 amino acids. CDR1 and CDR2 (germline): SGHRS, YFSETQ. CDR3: CASSLEGGSKQPQHF. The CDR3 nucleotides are TGCGCCAGCAGCTTGGAGGGGGGAAGCAAACAGCCCCAGCATTTT.

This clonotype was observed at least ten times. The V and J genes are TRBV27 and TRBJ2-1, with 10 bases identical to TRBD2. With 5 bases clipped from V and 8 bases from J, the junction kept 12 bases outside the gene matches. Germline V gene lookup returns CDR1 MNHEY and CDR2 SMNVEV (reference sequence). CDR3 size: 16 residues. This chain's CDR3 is CASSGQSGRANYEQFF. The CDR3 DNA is TGTGCCAGCAGTGGACAAAGCGGGAGGGCCAATTATGAGCAGTTCTTC.

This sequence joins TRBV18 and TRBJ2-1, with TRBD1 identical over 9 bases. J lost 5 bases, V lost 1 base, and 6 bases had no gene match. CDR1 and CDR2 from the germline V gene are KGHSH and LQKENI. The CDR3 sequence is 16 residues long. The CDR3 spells CASSPLSGQGNNEQFF. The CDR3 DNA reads TGTGCCAGCTCACCACTCTCGGGACAGGGAAACAATGAGCAGTTCTTC.

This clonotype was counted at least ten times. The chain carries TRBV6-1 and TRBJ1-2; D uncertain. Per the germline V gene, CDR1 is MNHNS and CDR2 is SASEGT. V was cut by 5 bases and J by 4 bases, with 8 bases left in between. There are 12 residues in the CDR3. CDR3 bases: TGTGCCAGCAGTTCTTCAGGCTATGGCTACACCTTC. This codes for CASSSSGYGYTF.

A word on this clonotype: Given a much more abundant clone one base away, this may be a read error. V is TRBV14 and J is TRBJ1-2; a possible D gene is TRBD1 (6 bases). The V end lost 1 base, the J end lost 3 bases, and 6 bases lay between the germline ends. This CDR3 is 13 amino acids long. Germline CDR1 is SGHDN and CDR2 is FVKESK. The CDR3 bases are TGTGCCAGCAGCCAAGCAGGGGACTATGGCTACACCTTC. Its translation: CASSQAGDYGYTF.